This T cell receptor beta chain was recovered during a study of T cells in Graves' hyperthyroidism and ophthalmopathy. Amplified TCR beta CDR3 regions derived from RNA transcripts. The HTBI primer set drove a first-round RT-PCR of the TCR CDR3. TCRdb reprocessed the multiplex PCR reads with MiXCR, giving one entry per CDR3 protein. The repertoire holds hundreds of thousands of distinct CDR3 sequences, with roughly 17% as singletons. General study results and limits: Blood also showed most of the thyroid clonotypes that were expanded above 0.001.

Stable disease denoted Graves' hyperthyroidism without ophthalmopathy progression within 18 months. In patients aged 18 to 65, hyperthyroidism was newly diagnosed, with duration under 2 months. Pregnant or lactating patients were excluded, as were those with uncontrolled infection or other autoimmune disease. Many counts were recorded for this clonotype. Its specificity is unknown. The V gene's germline CDR1 is SNHLY and CDR2 FYNNEI. The CDR3 runs 15 residues. The V segment lost 9 bases and the J segment 4 bases; nucleotides outside the gene matches: 8. Sequencing used blood. The rearrangement joins TRBV2 to TRBJ2-1; 11 nucleotides line up with TRBD1. The receptor comes from a woman under 30 with Graves' hyperthyroidism. The CDR3 sequence: CARASGTGGYNEQFF. The CDR3 DNA sequence: TGTGCCAGAGCATCCGGGACAGGGGGTTACAATGAGCAGTTCTTC.